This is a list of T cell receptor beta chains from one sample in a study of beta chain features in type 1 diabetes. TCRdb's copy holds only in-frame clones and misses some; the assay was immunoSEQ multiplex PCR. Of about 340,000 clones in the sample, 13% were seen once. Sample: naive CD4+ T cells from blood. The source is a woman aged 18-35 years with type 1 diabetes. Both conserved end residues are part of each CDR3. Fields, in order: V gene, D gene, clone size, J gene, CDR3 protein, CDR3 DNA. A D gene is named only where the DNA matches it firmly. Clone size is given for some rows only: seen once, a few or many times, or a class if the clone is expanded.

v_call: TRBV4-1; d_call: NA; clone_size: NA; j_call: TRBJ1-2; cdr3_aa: CASSQDPGITPGYTF; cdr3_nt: TGCGCCAGCAGCCAAGATCCGGGAATCACCCCTGGCTACACCTTC
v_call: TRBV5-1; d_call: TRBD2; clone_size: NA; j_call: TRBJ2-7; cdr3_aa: CASTWGGPPSYEQYF; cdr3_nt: TGCGCCAGCACCTGGGGAGGGCCACCCTCGTACGAGCAGTACTTC
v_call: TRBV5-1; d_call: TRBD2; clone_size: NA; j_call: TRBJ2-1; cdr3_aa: CASSSTSGTYNEQFF; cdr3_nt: TGCGCCAGCAGCTCCACTAGCGGGACATACAATGAGCAGTTCTTC
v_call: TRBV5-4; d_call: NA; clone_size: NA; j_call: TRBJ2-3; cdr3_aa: CASFPGGNTDTQYF; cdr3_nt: TGTGCCAGCTTCCCTGGGGGGAACACAGATACGCAGTATTTT
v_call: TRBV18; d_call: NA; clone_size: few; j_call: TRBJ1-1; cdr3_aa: CASSLWGGVGKNTEAFF; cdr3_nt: TGTGCCAGCTCACTTTGGGGGGGCGTCGGGAAGAACACTGAAGCTTTCTTT
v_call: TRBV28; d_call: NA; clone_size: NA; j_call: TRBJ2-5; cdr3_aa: CASSPLQETQYF; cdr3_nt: TGTGCCAGCAGTCCACTCCAAGAGACCCAGTACTTC
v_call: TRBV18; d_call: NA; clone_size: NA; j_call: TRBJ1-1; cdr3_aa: CASLETQDGTEAFF; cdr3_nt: TGTGCCAGCTTAGAAACACAGGACGGCACTGAAGCTTTCTTT
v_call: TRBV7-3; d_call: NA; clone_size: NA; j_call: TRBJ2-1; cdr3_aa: CASSLAAENNEQFF; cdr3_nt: TGTGCCAGCAGCTTAGCTGCGGAAAACAATGAGCAGTTCTTC
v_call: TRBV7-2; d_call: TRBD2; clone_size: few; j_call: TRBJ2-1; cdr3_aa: CASSSGLAGLNEQFF; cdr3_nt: TGTGCCAGCAGCTCCGGACTAGCGGGACTGAATGAGCAGTTCTTC
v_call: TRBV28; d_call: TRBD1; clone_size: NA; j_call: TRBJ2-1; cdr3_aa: CASSFLRDSSYNEQFF; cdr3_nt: TGTGCCAGCAGTTTTCTCCGGGACAGCTCCTACAATGAGCAGTTCTTC
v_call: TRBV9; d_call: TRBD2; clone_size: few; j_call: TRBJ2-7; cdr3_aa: CASSVGLAGFYEQYF; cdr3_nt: TGTGCCAGCAGCGTGGGACTAGCAGGCTTTTACGAGCAGTACTTC
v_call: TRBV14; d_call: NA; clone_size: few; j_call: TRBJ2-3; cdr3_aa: CASSHRLEGTDTQYF; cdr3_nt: TGTGCCAGCAGCCATAGGTTGGAGGGCACAGATACGCAGTATTTT
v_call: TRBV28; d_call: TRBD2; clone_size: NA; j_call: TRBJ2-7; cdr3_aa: CASSLAPRLAGAYEQYF; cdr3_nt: TGTGCCAGCAGTTTGGCGCCCCGACTAGCGGGTGCCTACGAGCAGTACTTC
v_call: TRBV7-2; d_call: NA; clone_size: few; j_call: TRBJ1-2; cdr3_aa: CASSLGEGRGNYGYTF; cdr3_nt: TGTGCCAGCAGCCTGGGGGAGGGCCGAGGAAACTATGGCTACACCTTC
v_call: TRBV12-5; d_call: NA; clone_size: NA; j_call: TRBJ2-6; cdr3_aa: CASGLVLSSGANVLTF; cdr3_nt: TGTGCTAGTGGTTTGGTACTAAGCTCTGGGGCCAACGTCCTGACTTTC
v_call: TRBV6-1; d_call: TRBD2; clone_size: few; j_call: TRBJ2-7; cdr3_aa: CASIQEAGAGDEQYF; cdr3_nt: TGTGCCAGCATCCAAGAGGCGGGAGCGGGGGACGAGCAGTACTTC
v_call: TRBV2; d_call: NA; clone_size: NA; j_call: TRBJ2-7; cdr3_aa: CASTGSYEQYF; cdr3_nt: TGTGCCAGCACAGGGTCCTACGAGCAGTACTTC
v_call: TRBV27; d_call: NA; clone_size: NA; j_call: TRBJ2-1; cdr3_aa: CASSLVRAEGIAKSYNEQFF; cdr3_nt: TGTGCCAGCAGTTTAGTTCGGGCGGAGGGGATCGCCAAGTCCTACAATGAGCAGTTCTTC
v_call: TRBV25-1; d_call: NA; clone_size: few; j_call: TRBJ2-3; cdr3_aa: CASRSGSPTDTQYF; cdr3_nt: TGTGCCAGCAGGAGCGGGTCCCCTACAGATACGCAGTATTTT
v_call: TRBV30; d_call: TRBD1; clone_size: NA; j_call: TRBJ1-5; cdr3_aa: CACQDRAHQPQHF; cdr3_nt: TGTGCCTGTCAGGACAGGGCCCATCAGCCCCAGCATTTT
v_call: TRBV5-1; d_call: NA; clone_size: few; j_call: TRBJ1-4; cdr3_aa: CASSSRGATNEKLFF; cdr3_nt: TGCGCCAGCAGCTCGCGGGGGGCAACTAATGAAAAACTGTTTTTT
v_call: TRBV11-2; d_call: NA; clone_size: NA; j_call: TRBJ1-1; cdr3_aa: CATGSMNTEAFF; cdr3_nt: TGTGCCACCGGGTCGATGAACACTGAAGCTTTCTTT
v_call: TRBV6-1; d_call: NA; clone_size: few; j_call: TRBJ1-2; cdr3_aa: CASSGMVAGYNYGYTF; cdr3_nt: TGTGCCAGCAGTGGAATGGTCGCGGGATATAACTATGGCTACACCTTC
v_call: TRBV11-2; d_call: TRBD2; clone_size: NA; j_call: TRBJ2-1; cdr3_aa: CASSLSLANEQFF; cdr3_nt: TGTGCCAGCAGCTTGTCACTAGCGAATGAGCAGTTCTTC
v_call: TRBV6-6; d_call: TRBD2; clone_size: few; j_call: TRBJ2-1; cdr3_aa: CASSANSGVRYNEQFF; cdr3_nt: TGTGCCAGCAGTGCGAACAGCGGGGTCCGGTACAATGAGCAGTTCTTC
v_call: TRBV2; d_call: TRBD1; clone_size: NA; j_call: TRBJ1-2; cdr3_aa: CASTGDRGHYGYTF; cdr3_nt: TGTGCCAGCACGGGGGACAGGGGTCACTATGGCTACACCTTC
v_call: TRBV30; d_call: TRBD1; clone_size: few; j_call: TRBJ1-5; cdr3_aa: CAWSPWDRDTRPQHF; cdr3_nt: TGTGCCTGGAGTCCATGGGACAGGGACACCCGGCCCCAGCATTTT
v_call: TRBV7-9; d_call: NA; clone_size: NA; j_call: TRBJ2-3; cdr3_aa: CASSPEVHPPTDTQYF; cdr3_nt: TGTGCCAGCAGCCCGGAGGTCCACCCCCCGACAGATACGCAGTATTTT